These T cell receptor beta chains were read from a single sample in a study of early T cells in non-severe SARS-CoV-2 infection. Each CDR3 protein is one row after TCRdb ran MiXCR on the 5' RACE reads. Seen here are 60,000 or so distinct CDR3 sequences, more than 10% observed once, and the top ten hold 1.5% to 2%. Sequencing input: whole blood. The receptors were sampled from an adult who was a healthcare worker with PCR-confirmed SARS-CoV-2 infection or an uninfected control (not recorded which). The CDR3 runs from the conserved cysteine through the conserved F or W. The D gene is left open where the match is weak. Expanded clones are given a class, and other clones once, few, many or no size at all.

j_gene | d_gene | v_gene | len | abundance | CDR3aa | CDR3nt
TRBJ2-7 | TRBD1 | TRBV27 | 16 | few | CASSLMATGPPGEQYF | TGTGCCAGCAGTTTAATGGCGACAGGGCCCCCGGGGGAGCAGTACTTC
TRBJ1-1 | NA | TRBV2 | 14 | NA | CASSEVRGKTEAFF | TGTGCCAGCAGTGAGGTGAGGGGCAAAACTGAAGCTTTCTTT
TRBJ1-5 | NA | TRBV6-5 | 16 | many | CASSKRGRGSNQPQHF | TGTGCCAGCAGTAAGAGGGGCCGAGGGAGCAATCAGCCCCAGCATTTT
TRBJ2-2 | NA | TRBV7-9 | 14 | NA | CASSGRTTRGELFF | TGTGCCAGCAGCGGACGGACAACCCGCGGGGAGCTGTTTTTT
TRBJ1-2 | TRBD1 | TRBV14 | 13 | NA | CASSHDRAGGYTF | TGTGCCAGCAGCCACGACAGGGCGGGTGGCTACACCTTC
TRBJ1-1 | TRBD1 | TRBV20-1 | 13 | NA | CSASSQGDTEAFF | TGCAGTGCTAGTTCCCAGGGGGACACTGAAGCTTTCTTT
TRBJ1-2 | TRBD1 | TRBV5-1 | 15 | many | CASHISGGSPYGYTF | TGCGCCAGCCATATCTCAGGGGGGTCACCCTATGGCTACACCTTC
TRBJ2-1 | NA | TRBV18 | 14 | few | CASSPSSRSGEQFF | TGTGCCAGCTCACCGTCGTCGAGGTCTGGGGAGCAGTTCTTC
TRBJ2-6 | NA | TRBV19 | 14 | few | CASSYDSGANVLTF | TGTGCCAGTAGCTATGACTCTGGGGCCAACGTCCTGACTTTC
TRBJ2-7 | NA | TRBV7-2 | 15 | NA | CASSTTLWARYEQYF | TGTGCCAGCAGCACAACCCTGTGGGCCCGTTACGAGCAGTACTTC
TRBJ1-5 | TRBD1 | TRBV12-3/TRBV12-4 | 16 | many | CASSFAGTGSNQPQHF | TGTGCCAGCAGTTTCGCCGGGACAGGGAGCAATCAGCCCCAGCATTTT
TRBJ2-1 | NA | TRBV6-4 | 13 | medium-sized | CASSPSSDNEQFF | TGTGCCAGCAGCCCTTCTAGCGACAATGAGCAGTTCTTC
TRBJ2-3 | NA | TRBV5-1 | 14 | few | CASKAALVTDTQYF | TGCGCCAGCAAGGCAGCCCTAGTCACAGATACGCAGTATTTT
TRBJ2-7 | NA | TRBV9 | 14 | NA | CASSVGPRAAEQYF | TGTGCCAGCAGCGTAGGTCCGAGGGCGGCCGAGCAGTACTTC
TRBJ1-2 | NA | TRBV3-1 | 14 | many | CASSQDIRTLSPNF | TGTGCCAGCAGCCAAGATATTCGGACATTGTCCCCAAACTTC
TRBJ2-2 | TRBD1 | TRBV11-2 | 15 | NA | CASSLLGTGPGELFF | TGTGCCAGCAGCTTGCTGGGGACAGGGCCCGGGGAGCTGTTTTTT
TRBJ2-7 | NA | TRBV20-1 | 12 | few | CSAIRGAYEQYF | TGCAGCGCCATAAGGGGGGCCTACGAGCAGTACTTC
TRBJ2-7 | NA | TRBV30 | 13 | many | CAWFSQISYEQYF | TGTGCCTGGTTTTCGCAAATCTCCTACGAGCAGTACTTC
TRBJ2-7 | TRBD1 | TRBV19 | 16 | few | CASSPTRGRGSREQYF | TGTGCCAGTAGCCCAACTCGGGGCAGGGGGTCTAGAGAGCAGTACTTC
TRBJ2-7 | TRBD1 | TRBV29-1 | 13 | NA | CSALDRGNYEQYF | TGCAGCGCCTTGGACAGGGGAAACTACGAGCAGTACTTC
TRBJ1-1 | TRBD1 | TRBV3-1 | 14 | NA | CASSHGGTDTEAFF | TGTGCCAGCAGCCACGGAGGGACAGACACTGAAGCTTTCTTT
TRBJ2-4 | TRBD2 | TRBV12-3/TRBV12-4 | 13 | NA | CASSSNRGDIQYF | TGTGCCAGCAGTTCGAACCGGGGGGACATTCAGTACTTC
TRBJ1-2 | TRBD1 | TRBV9 | 14 | NA | CASSRDSSFYGYTF | TGTGCCAGCAGCAGGGACAGTTCCTTCTATGGCTACACCTTC
TRBJ2-1 | TRBD1 | TRBV5-1 | 17 | many | CASSLYPQGALGDEQFF | TGCGCCAGCAGCCTCTACCCACAGGGGGCGCTGGGGGATGAGCAGTTCTTC
TRBJ1-2 | NA | TRBV4-1 | 15 | many | CASSHPLPGNHAYTF | TGCGCCAGCAGCCATCCTCTTCCCGGGAACCATGCCTACACCTTC
TRBJ1-3 | NA | TRBV7-9 | 17 | few | CASSLSTRGSSGNTIYF | TGTGCCAGCAGCCTAAGTACAAGGGGATCCTCTGGAAACACCATATATTTT
TRBJ2-7 | TRBD1 | TRBV15 | 16 | few | CATSRGGTGASGEQYF | TGTGCCACCAGCAGAGGTGGGACAGGGGCCAGTGGGGAGCAGTACTTC
TRBJ1-1 | TRBD1 | TRBV2 | 12 | many | CASSEQGVEAFF | TGTGCCAGCAGTGAACAGGGGGTTGAAGCTTTCTTT
TRBJ2-7 | NA | TRBV12-3/TRBV12-4 | 15 | many | CASSPEAGSTYEQYF | TGTGCCAGCAGTCCTGAGGCGGGCAGTACCTACGAGCAGTACTTC
TRBJ1-1 | TRBD1 | TRBV6-1 | 13 | many | CASIKGARTEAFF | TGTGCCAGCATAAAGGGGGCAAGAACTGAAGCTTTCTTT
TRBJ2-1 | NA | TRBV3-1 | 11 | NA | CASSQVHEQFF | TGTGCCAGCAGCCAGGTCCATGAGCAGTTCTTC
TRBJ2-2 | NA | TRBV15 | 12 | NA | CATSRGTGELFF | TGTGCCACCAGCAGAGGAACCGGGGAGCTGTTTTTT
TRBJ2-5 | NA | TRBV4-3 | 14 | few | CASSQGLGFETQYF | TGCGCCAGCAGCCAAGGGTTGGGTTTTGAGACCCAGTACTTC
TRBJ1-2 | TRBD1 | TRBV19 | 17 | few | CASRSTRGGQGMGGYTF | TGTGCCAGTCGTTCCACCCGAGGAGGACAGGGCATGGGTGGCTACACCTTC
TRBJ2-5 | NA | TRBV7-8 | 14 | NA | CASSLVRIQETQYF | TGTGCCAGCAGCTTAGTGAGGATTCAAGAGACCCAGTACTTC
TRBJ2-7 | NA | TRBV5-1 | 12 | many | CASRDTTYEQYF | TGCGCCAGCAGGGACACTACCTACGAGCAGTACTTC
TRBJ2-5 | TRBD2 | TRBV13 | 13 | many | CASSSTSLETQYF | TGTGCCAGCAGCTCGACTAGCCTCGAGACCCAGTACTTC
TRBJ1-1 | NA | TRBV2 | 13 | NA | CASPRVPRTEAFF | TGTGCCTCCCCCAGGGTTCCGAGGACTGAAGCTTTCTTT
TRBJ2-3 | NA | TRBV11-2 | 13 | NA | CVSSSLTSDTQYF | TGTGTCAGCAGCTCCCTCACCTCGGATACGCAGTATTTT
TRBJ2-2 | NA | TRBV18 | 13 | many | CASSPQQGGELFF | TGTGCCAGCTCACCACAGCAGGGCGGGGAGCTGTTTTTT
TRBJ2-7 | NA | TRBV28 | 14 | many | CASSDRRSGYEQYF | TGTGCCAGCAGTGACAGGCGATCCGGCTACGAGCAGTACTTC
TRBJ1-2 | NA | TRBV5-1 | 12 | many | CASSPGRSGYTF | TGCGCCAGCAGCCCTGGGCGGAGCGGCTACACCTTC
TRBJ2-4 | NA | TRBV5-1 | 16 | few | CASSSKGGTAKNIQYF | TGCGCCAGCAGCTCGAAAGGGGGAACAGCCAAAAACATTCAGTACTTC
TRBJ2-1 | NA | TRBV7-2 | 13 | many | CASSLEGMSEQFF | TGTGCCAGCAGCTTAGAAGGCATGTCTGAGCAGTTCTTC
TRBJ2-7 | NA | TRBV7-2 | 15 | NA | CASSLGAHGSTEQYF | TGTGCCAGCAGCTTGGGGGCGCACGGAAGCACCGAGCAGTACTTC
TRBJ2-1 | NA | TRBV2 | 16 | NA | CASRPWAGLSYNEQFF | TGTGCCAGCAGACCTTGGGCGGGGCTCTCCTACAATGAGCAGTTCTTC